The 7 T cell receptor beta chains listed next were all sequenced from one sample in a study of shared clonotypes between healthy human individuals. The repertoire was sequenced with immunoSEQ multiplex PCR; TCRdb's copy has only in-frame clones and lacks some. The sample gives over 750,000 clones, 90% to 98% of which show up once; about 0.22% is in the top ten. It was CD45RO-negative cells, positively selected for CCR7, that made up naive CD8 cells, with terminally differentiated effector memory CD45RA+ cells excluded. Sequenced input: naive CD8+ T cells sorted from blood. These receptors were obtained from a man aged 30 to 45 in good health.

This chain links TRBV5-1 with TRBJ1-4; TRBD1 agrees at 10 bases. There are 15 residues in the CDR3. Germline CDR1 is SGHRS and CDR2 is YFSETQ. The ends lost 3 bases at V and 7 bases at J; junction bases unmatched: 6. CDR3 DNA: TGCGCCAGCAGCTCACCCGGGACAGGGGTTGAAAAACTGTTTTTT. Its protein product is CASSSPGTGVEKLFF.

The genes are TRBV5-5 and TRBJ1-5, with TRBD1 matching over 7 bases. V trimming: 2 bases; J trimming: 1 base; junction bases outside the gene matches: 3. The CDR3 consists of 15 residues. Germline-derived CDR1 and CDR2 are SGHKS and YYEKEE (reference sequence). The CDR3 spells CASSLGTVSNQPQHF. The CDR3 region has the DNA TGTGCCAGCAGCTTAGGGACAGTAAGCAATCAGCCCCAGCATTTT. Full variable domain (outside the CDR3, taken from reference TRBV5-5 and TRBJ1-5): DAGVTQSPTHLIKTRGQQVTLRCSPISGHKSVSWYQQVLGQGPQFIFQYYEKEERGRGNFPDRFSARQFPNYSSELNVNALLLGDSALYLCASSLGTVSNQPQHFGDGTRLSIL.

The chain recombines TRBV7-2 with TRBJ2-7; TRBD2 is a possible D gene (6 bases). The CDR3 runs 16 residues. With 5 bases removed from V and 0 bases from J, the gap between germline ends came to 17 bases. Germline CDR1 SGHTA, CDR2 FQGNSA. This CDR3 is CASSRGASAYSYEQYF. The CDR3 DNA reads as TGTGCCAGCAGCCGAGGGGCTAGCGCGTACTCCTACGAGCAGTACTTC.

About this clone itself: Additional DNA sequences in this sample encode the identical CDR3. The V gene is TRBV27, the J gene TRBJ2-3; 11 bases fit TRBD2. This CDR3 has 14 residues. The junction had 2 bases not matched to a gene; V was cut back by 3 bases and J by 6 bases. Germline values: CDR1 MNHEY, CDR2 SMNVEV (reference sequence). CDR3 region: CASSFLAGGDTQYF. The CDR3 region has the DNA TGTGCCAGCAGTTTCCTAGCGGGAGGTGATACGCAGTATTTT.

The V call is TRBV13, the J call TRBJ1-3, with D perhaps TRBD1 (6 bases). The germline V gene has CDR1 PRHDT and CDR2 FYEKMQ (reference sequence). Trimming pared 3 bases from V and 0 bases from J, leaving 15 bases between. This CDR3 spans 17 amino acids. The CDR3 DNA reads as TGTGCCAGCAGCTTTGTTGGGGGCAGACGCTCTGGAAACACCATATATTTT. Residues: CASSFVGGRRSGNTIYF.

This chain uses TRBV29-1 with TRBJ1-1, with a possible D match to TRBD1 (6 bases). Germline loops: CDR1 SQVTM, CDR2 ANQGSEA. V was cut by 4 bases and J by 8 bases, with 11 bases left in between. This CDR3 region has 11 residues. CDR3 nucleotides: TGCAGCGTTGGGGGGGGCAGAGAAGCTTTCTTT. Translation: CSVGGGREAFF.

This clone occurred once. This chain uses TRBV27 with TRBJ2-1; D remains ambiguous. The V end lost 1 base, the J end lost 8 bases, and 15 bases lay between the germline ends. The CDR3 runs to 15 residues. The V gene's germline CDR1 is MNHEY and CDR2 SMNVEV (reference sequence). CDR3 sequence (DNA): TGTGCCAGCAGTTTATATGGCTATTTGGCCGATGAGCAGTTCTTC. Its protein is CASSLYGYLADEQFF.